What follows are 19 T cell receptor beta chains derived from one specimen sequenced in a study of T cells after yellow fever vaccination. Each CDR3 protein is one row after TCRdb ran MiXCR on the 5' RACE reads. The table lists approximately 330,000 distinct CDR3 sequences, about an eighth of them singletons. Sequencing was performed on CD4+ T cells sorted from PBMCs, taken 15 days after the yellow fever booster vaccination. These receptors originate from a man aged 18 to 29 who received the YFV17D yellow fever vaccine.

CDR3 protein: CASSSTGGANIQYF. For the CDR3, the DNA is TGCGCCAGCAGCTCGACAGGGGGCGCAAACATTCAGTACTTC. This chain joins TRBV5-1 and TRBJ2-4, with TRBD1 matching 10 bases. CDR1 is SGHRS, CDR2 YFSETQ, per germline. Trimming cost V 3 bases and J 6 bases; bases outside gene matches: 3. This CDR3 spans 14 amino acids.

This clonotype was seen only a few times. The V and J genes are TRBV12-3 or TRBV12-4 and TRBJ2-1; possibly TRBD1 or TRBD2 for D (5 bases each). The CDR3 totals 16 residues. The V gene lost 6 bases and the J gene lost 9 bases, with 24 bases spanning the gap. CDR3 sequence reads: CASSQNPGRPLVEQFF. CDR3 nucleotide sequence: TGTGCCAGCAGCCAAAATCCGGGACGGCCCCTAGTTGAGCAGTTCTTC.

This sequence joins TRBV18 and TRBJ2-3; no clear D. The CDR3 is 15 residues long. The germline gives CDR1 KGHSH, CDR2 LQKENI. The ends were cut back, 0 bases at V and 1 base at J, with 8 bases in the middle. CDR3 in amino acids: CASSPPSAGTDTQYF. In DNA, the CDR3 is TGTGCCAGCTCACCACCTTCGGCCGGCACAGATACGCAGTATTTT.

The rearrangement links TRBV12-3 or TRBV12-4 to TRBJ1-6; 9 positions agree with TRBD1. Losses at the gene ends were 6 bases for V and 14 bases for J; bases not matched to a gene: 23. The CDR3 spans 18 residues. CDR3 DNA: TGTGCCAGCAGCACCCTGCCCCGGGGACAGGGAATGGGATCCTCCCTCCACTTT. Amino acid sequence: CASSTLPRGQGMGSSLHF.

This clonotype was recorded many times. Here the CDR3 DNA reads TGTGCCAGCAGCTTAGGTCGGGGACCATCCACTTACGAGCAGTACGTC. Protein: CASSLGRGPSTYEQYV. This chain uses TRBV7-2 with TRBJ2-7, with D perhaps given as TRBD1 or TRBD2 (5 bases each). The germline V and J ends were trimmed by 1 base and 4 bases, with 17 bases remaining between them. From germline, CDR1 is SGHTA and CDR2 FQGNSA. The CDR3 contains 16 residues.

This clonotype was detected a few times. The genes are TRBV7-7 and TRBJ2-2; D possibly uses TRBD1 or TRBD2 (5 bases each). V lost 5 bases and J lost 1, with 14 bases in between. The CDR3 contains 16 residues. In germline, CDR1 is SSHAT, CDR2 FNYEAQ (reference sequence). CDR3 DNA: TGTGCCAGCAGCCAGGCGAGGGGCCTGAACACCGGGGAGCTGTTTTTT. Translated: CASSQARGLNTGELFF.

The chain employs TRBV4-3 and TRBJ2-2; 8 bases line up with TRBD1. Per the germline V gene, CDR1 is LGHNA and CDR2 is YSLEER. The CDR3 covers 16 residues. The ends lost 0 bases at V and 0 bases at J; junction bases unmatched: 0. The CDR3 DNA sequence: TGCGCCAGCAGCCAAGAGGGACAGGCGAACACCGGGGAGCTGTTTTTT. Its protein is CASSQEGQANTGELFF.

This chain connects TRBV12-3 or TRBV12-4 to TRBJ1-4; 9 nucleotides align to TRBD1. The J segment lost 7 bases and the V segment lost 6 bases, leaving 6 bases of the junction unmatched. The CDR3 loop spans 14 amino acids. Written as DNA, the CDR3 is TGTGCCAGCAGCACAGGGGGCGCGGGTGAAAAACTGTTTTTT. Its protein is CASSTGGAGEKLFF.

The chain employs TRBV7-2 and TRBJ1-1; 9 bases are a match to TRBD1. V was clipped by 0 bases and J by 11 bases; unmatched bases: 7. The CDR3 covers 14 residues. Germline assignment: CDR1 SGHTA and CDR2 FQGNSA. CDR3: CASSLATGQGFAFF. CDR3 in DNA: TGTGCCAGCAGCTTAGCCACGGGACAGGGTTTCGCTTTCTTT.

The chain combines TRBV7-2 with TRBJ1-5, with 7 bases identical to TRBD1. The V and J ends lost 4 bases and 7 bases, in that order; junction bases with no gene match: 7. The CDR3 spans 14 residues. Per germline, CDR1 SGHTA and CDR2 FQGNSA. CDR3 loop: CASSSDRVGQPQHF. DNA of the CDR3: TGTGCCAGCAGCTCCGACAGGGTAGGACAGCCCCAGCATTTT. The full variable domain, with the rest looked up from reference TRBV7-2 and TRBJ1-5, is GAGVSQSPSNKVTEKGKDVELRCDPISGHTALYWYRQSLGQGLEFLIYFQGNSAPDKSGLPSDRFSAERTGGSVSTLTIQRTQQEDSAVYLCASSSDRVGQPQHFGDGTRLSIL.

The V and J genes are TRBV28 and TRBJ2-7, with a weak D call TRBD1 (6 bases). Trimming removed 5 bases from V and 12 bases from J, with 17 bases in between. Germline V lookup: CDR1 MDHEN, CDR2 SYDVKM. This CDR3 comprises 12 residues. Here the CDR3 reads CASSPPTGRRYV. The CDR3 region has the DNA TGTGCCAGCAGTCCACCGACAGGACGCCGGTACGTC.

Only a few counts were recorded for this clonotype. This chain joins TRBV5-6 and TRBJ2-7; 8 nucleotides match TRBD1. The germline CDR1 and CDR2 sequences are SGHDT and YYEEEE. The CDR3 runs 14 residues. V gave up 5 bases and J gave up 5 bases; unmatched junction bases: 9. The CDR3 here is CASSSTGEMDEQYF. Written as DNA, the CDR3 is TGTGCCAGCAGTTCGACAGGGGAGATGGACGAGCAGTACTTC.

The chain employs TRBV6-5 and TRBJ1-3, with D tentatively TRBD1 (6 bases). Germline V gene sequence: CDR1 MNHEY, CDR2 SVGAGI. V was clipped by 6 bases and J by 0 bases, with 15 bases between them. This CDR3 has 16 amino acids. CDR3 in DNA: TGTGCCAGCAGGCCCTGGAGGGGGAACTCTGGAAACACCATATATTTT. Its translation: CASRPWRGNSGNTIYF.

This clonotype was seen a handful of times. V gene TRBV9 combines with J gene TRBJ1-1, with 9 nucleotides matching TRBD1. The junction had 9 bases not matched to a gene; V was cut back by 4 bases and J by 2 bases. There are 16 residues in the CDR3. CDR1 and CDR2 from the germline V gene are SGDLS and YYNGEE. The CDR3 reads CASSPRQGVGNTEAFF. The CDR3 coding sequence is TGTGCCAGCAGCCCGAGACAGGGGGTAGGTAACACTGAAGCTTTCTTT.

The rearrangement joins TRBV4-2 to TRBJ1-2; D ambiguous. This CDR3 contains 14 residues. Per the germline V gene, CDR1 is LGHNA and CDR2 is YNFKEQ. V shed 4 bases and J shed 5 bases, with 14 bases lying between them. The CDR3 sequence: CASSPSRELYGYTF. CDR3 in DNA: TGTGCCAGCAGCCCCTCCCGGGAGTTGTATGGCTACACCTTC.

This chain joins TRBV7-2 and TRBJ2-3; the match to TRBD2 covers 7 bases. V lost 1 base, J lost 4 bases, and 5 bases stayed unmatched. This CDR3 comprises 15 residues. Germline V gene sequence: CDR1 SGHTA, CDR2 FQGNSA. The CDR3 spells CASSLGGGTPDTQYF. The CDR3, as DNA: TGTGCCAGCAGCTTAGGGGGAGGGACGCCAGATACGCAGTATTTT.

This clonotype was counted a few times. This chain links TRBV10-3 with TRBJ1-1; D is uncertain. The germline gives CDR1 ENHRY, CDR2 SYGVKD. V lost 0 bases and J lost 11, with 10 bases in between. The CDR3 totals 12 residues. The CDR3 reads CAISESGRRAFF. In DNA, the CDR3 is TGTGCCATCAGTGAGTCTGGGAGACGGGCTTTCTTT.

This clonotype was detected a few times. This chain links TRBV20-1 with TRBJ1-6; the D is unclear. The germline V and J ends were trimmed by 0 bases and 0 bases, with 12 bases remaining between them. Germline-derived CDR1 and CDR2 are DFQATT and SNEGSKA (reference sequence). The CDR3 consists of 17 residues. DNA of the CDR3: TGCAGTGCTAGAGATGGGCAGGCGAGCTCCTATAATTCACCCCTCCACTTT. Its translation: CSARDGQASSYNSPLHF.

This clonotype appeared a few times. The chain has TRBV5-5 and TRBJ2-5, with 8 nucleotides matching TRBD2. With 1 base clipped from V and 9 bases from J, the junction kept 11 bases outside the gene matches. CDR1 and CDR2 from the germline V gene are SGHKS and YYEKEE (reference sequence). The CDR3 sequence is 15 residues long. CDR3 loop: CASSLLLAGELPQYF. CDR3 DNA sequence: TGTGCCAGCAGCTTGTTGCTAGCGGGTGAACTACCCCAGTACTTC.